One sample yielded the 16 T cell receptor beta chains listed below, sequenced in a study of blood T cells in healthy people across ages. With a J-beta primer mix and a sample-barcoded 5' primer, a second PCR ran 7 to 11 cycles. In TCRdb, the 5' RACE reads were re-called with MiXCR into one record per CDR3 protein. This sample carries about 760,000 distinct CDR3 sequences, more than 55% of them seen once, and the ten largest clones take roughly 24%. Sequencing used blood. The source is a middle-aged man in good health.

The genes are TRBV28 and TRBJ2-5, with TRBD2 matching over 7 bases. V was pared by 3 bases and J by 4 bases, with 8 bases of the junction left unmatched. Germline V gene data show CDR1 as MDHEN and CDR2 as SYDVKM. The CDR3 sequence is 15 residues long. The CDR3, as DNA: TGTGCCAGCAGTTTCCGCGGGGGTCGAGGAGAGACCCAGTACTTC. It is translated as CASSFRGGRGETQYF.

CDR3 region: CAITAPGLAGPRGGELFF. The CDR3 DNA follows: TGTGCCATCACCGCCCCCGGGCTAGCGGGGCCCCGAGGCGGGGAGCTGTTTTTT. The chain carries TRBV10-3 and TRBJ2-2; 9 bases are a match to TRBD2. This CDR3 is built from 18 residues. The V segment lost 7 bases and the J segment 7 bases; nucleotides outside the gene matches: 19. The germline gives CDR1 ENHRY, CDR2 SYGVKD.

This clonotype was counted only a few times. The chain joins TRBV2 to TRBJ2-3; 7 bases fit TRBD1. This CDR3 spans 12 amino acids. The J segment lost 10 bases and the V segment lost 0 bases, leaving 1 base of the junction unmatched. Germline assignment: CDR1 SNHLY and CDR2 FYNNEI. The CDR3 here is CASSEAQGAQYF. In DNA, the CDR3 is TGTGCCAGCAGTGAAGCGCAGGGGGCGCAGTATTTT.

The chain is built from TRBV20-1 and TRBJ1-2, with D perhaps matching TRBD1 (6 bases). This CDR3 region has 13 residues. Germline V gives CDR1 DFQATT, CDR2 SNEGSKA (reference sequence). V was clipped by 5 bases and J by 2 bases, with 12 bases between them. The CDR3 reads CSADLGGNYGYTF. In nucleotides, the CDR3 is TGCAGTGCTGATTTAGGGGGGAACTATGGCTACACCTTC.

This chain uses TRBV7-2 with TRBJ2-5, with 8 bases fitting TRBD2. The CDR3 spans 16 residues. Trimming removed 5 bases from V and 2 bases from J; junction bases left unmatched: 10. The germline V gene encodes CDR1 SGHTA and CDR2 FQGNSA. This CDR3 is CASSRGGGRTQETQYF. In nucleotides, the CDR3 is TGTGCCAGCAGCCGGGGGGGCGGGAGGACACAAGAGACCCAGTACTTC.

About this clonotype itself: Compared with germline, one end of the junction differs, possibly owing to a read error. The CDR3 DNA sequence: TGTGCCATCAGTGACCCCGGACTAGCGGGGCCGGGTGCATACAACGAGCAGTTCTTC. Translated, it gives CAISDPGLAGPGAYNEQFF. The chain recombines TRBV10-3 with TRBJ2-1; 12 nucleotides line up with TRBD2. CDR3 length: 19 residues. CDR1 and CDR2 (germline): ENHRY, SYGVKD.

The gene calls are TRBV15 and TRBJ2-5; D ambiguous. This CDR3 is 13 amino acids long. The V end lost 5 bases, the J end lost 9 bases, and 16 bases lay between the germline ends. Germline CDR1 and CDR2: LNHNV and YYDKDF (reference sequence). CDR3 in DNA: TGTGCCACCAGCTCAAATCCGGGTCCGCCCCAGTACTTC. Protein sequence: CATSSNPGPPQYF.

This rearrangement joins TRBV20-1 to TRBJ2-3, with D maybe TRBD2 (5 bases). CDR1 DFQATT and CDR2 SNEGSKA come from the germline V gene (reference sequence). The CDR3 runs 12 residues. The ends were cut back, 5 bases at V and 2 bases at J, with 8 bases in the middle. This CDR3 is CSARTATDTQYF. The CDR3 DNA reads TGCAGTGCTCGGACTGCCACAGATACGCAGTATTTT.

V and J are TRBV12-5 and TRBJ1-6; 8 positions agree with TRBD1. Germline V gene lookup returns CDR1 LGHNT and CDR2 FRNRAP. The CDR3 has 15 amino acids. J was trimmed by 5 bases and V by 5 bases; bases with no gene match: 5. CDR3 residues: CASGTGQGDNSPLHF. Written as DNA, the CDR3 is TGTGCTAGTGGTACTGGACAGGGAGATAATTCACCCCTCCACTTT. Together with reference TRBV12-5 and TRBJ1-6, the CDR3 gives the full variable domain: DARVTQTPRHKVTEMGQEVTMRCQPILGHNTVFWYRQTMMQGLELLAYFRNRAPLDDSGMPKDRFSAEMPDATLATLKIQPSEPRDSAVYFCASGTGQGDNSPLHFGNGTRLTVT.

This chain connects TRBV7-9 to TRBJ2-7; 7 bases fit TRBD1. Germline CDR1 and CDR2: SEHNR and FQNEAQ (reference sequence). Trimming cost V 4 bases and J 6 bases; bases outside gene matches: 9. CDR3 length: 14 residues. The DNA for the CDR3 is TGTGCCAGCAGCTCCCCGACAGGGTTGAGCGAGCAGTACTTC. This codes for CASSSPTGLSEQYF.

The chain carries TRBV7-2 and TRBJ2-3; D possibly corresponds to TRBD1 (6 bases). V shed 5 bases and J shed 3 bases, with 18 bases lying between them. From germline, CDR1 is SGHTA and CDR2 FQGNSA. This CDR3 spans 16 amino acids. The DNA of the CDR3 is TGTGCCAGCAGCCCCCTTGGTGGCAGGGGAACAGATACGCAGTATTTT. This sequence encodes CASSPLGGRGTDTQYF.

The CDR3 here is CASSYTLGYQETQYF. The CDR3 nucleotides read TGTGCCAGCAGTTACACCTTGGGATACCAAGAGACCCAGTACTTC. The rearrangement joins TRBV6-5 to TRBJ2-5; D unresolved. The length of the CDR3 is 15 residues. The ends were cut back, 2 bases at V and 0 bases at J, with 10 bases in the middle. The germline gives CDR1 MNHEY, CDR2 SVGAGI.

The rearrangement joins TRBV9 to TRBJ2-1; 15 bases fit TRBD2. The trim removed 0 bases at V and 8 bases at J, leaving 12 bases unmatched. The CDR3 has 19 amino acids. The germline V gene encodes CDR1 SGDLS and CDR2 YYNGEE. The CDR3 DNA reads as TGTGCCAGCAGCGTAGGGACTAGCGGGAGGGCTTCGGGTAATCATGAGCAGTTCTTC. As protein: CASSVGTSGRASGNHEQFF.

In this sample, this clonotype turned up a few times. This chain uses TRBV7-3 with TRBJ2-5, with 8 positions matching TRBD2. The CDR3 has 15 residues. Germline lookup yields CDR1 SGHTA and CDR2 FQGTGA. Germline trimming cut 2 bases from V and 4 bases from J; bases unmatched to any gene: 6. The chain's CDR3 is CASSLYGGLGETQYF. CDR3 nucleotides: TGTGCCAGCAGCTTATACGGGGGACTAGGAGAGACCCAGTACTTC.

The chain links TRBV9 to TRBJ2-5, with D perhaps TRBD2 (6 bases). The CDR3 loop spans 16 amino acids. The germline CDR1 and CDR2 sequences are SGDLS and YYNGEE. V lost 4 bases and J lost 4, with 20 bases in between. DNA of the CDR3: TGTGCCAGCAGCCCGGCGGGAAACAAGGGGCTAGAGACCCAGTACTTC. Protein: CASSPAGNKGLETQYF.

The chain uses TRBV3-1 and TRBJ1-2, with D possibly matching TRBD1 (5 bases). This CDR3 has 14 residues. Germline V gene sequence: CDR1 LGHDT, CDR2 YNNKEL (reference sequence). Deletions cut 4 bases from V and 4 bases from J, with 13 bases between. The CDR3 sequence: CASSLTVDSYGYTF. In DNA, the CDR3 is TGTGCCAGCAGCCTTACCGTAGACAGCTATGGCTACACCTTC. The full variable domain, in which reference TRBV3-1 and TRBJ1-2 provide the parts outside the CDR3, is DTAVSQTPKYLVTQMGNDKSIKCEQNLGHDTMYWYKQDSKKFLKIMFSYNNKELIINETVPNRFSPKSPDKAHLNLHINSLELGDSAVYFCASSLTVDSYGYTFGSGTRLTVV.